The rows below give T cell receptor beta chains drawn from one sample of a study of blood T cell repertoires in COVID-19. Produced via immunoSEQ multiplex PCR; TCRdb's table is partial and in-frame only. This sample has a few hundred thousand clones, with 85% found just once. Sequencing input: PBMCs or T cells enriched from blood (not recorded which). The receptors derive from a man aged 35-49 years who had recovered from COVID-19. Both conserved end residues are part of each CDR3. A D gene is named only where the DNA matches it firmly. Size tells how often a clone was seen (once, few, many) or the class of an expanded clone, and some rows leave it out.

clone_size	d_call	j_call	v_call	cdr3_nt	cdr3_aa
.	.	TRBJ1-3	TRBV18	TGTGCCAGCTCACCAGCAGGCTCTGGAAACACCATATATTTT	CASSPAGSGNTIYF
.	.	TRBJ2-2	TRBV9	TGTGCCAGCAGCGTGGACGGGAGCGGCACCGGGGAGCTGTTTTTT	CASSVDGSGTGELFF
.	TRBD1	TRBJ2-1	TRBV6-5	TGTGCCAGCCGAATAGGGGACAGGGCTTACAATGAGCAGTTCTTC	CASRIGDRAYNEQFF
.	TRBD1	TRBJ2-5	TRBV6-5	TGTGCCAGCAGTTACCTACAGGGGGCGTACGAGACCCAGTACTTC	CASSYLQGAYETQYF
.	.	TRBJ2-5	TRBV14	TGTGCCAGCAGCCAATTACTATTAAAAGAGACCCAGTACTTC	CASSQLLLKETQYF
.	.	TRBJ2-1	TRBV7-3	TGTGCCAGCAGCACCTCGGCCTACAATGAGCAGTTCTTC	CASSTSAYNEQFF
.	.	TRBJ2-3	TRBV29-1	TGCAGCGTTGAACCGGGGTCCGGCGCAGATACGCAGTATTTT	CSVEPGSGADTQYF
.	TRBD1	TRBJ2-1	TRBV5-1	TGCGCCAGTTCCGGGACAGGGGGGTCTTACAATGAGCAGTTCTTC	CASSGTGGSYNEQFF
.	.	TRBJ2-5	TRBV10-2	TGCGCCAGCAGTGAGAGCCGCAGCGGGCGGTACCTGACCCAGTACTTC	CASSESRSGRYLTQYF
.	.	TRBJ1-1	TRBV30	TGTGCCTGGAGTGTAGGAGCTGGAACTGAAGCTTTCTTT	CAWSVGAGTEAFF
.	TRBD1	TRBJ2-1	TRBV6-2/TRBV6-3	TGTGCCAGCAGTTACCGGGACAGGGGTTTTAAGGTTTTCAATGAGCAGTTCTTC	CASSYRDRGFKVFNEQFF
.	.	TRBJ1-1	TRBV2	TGTGCCAGCAGGGGGGGGATGTACACTGAAGCTTTCTTT	CASRGGMYTEAFF
.	.	TRBJ1-2	TRBV2	TGTGCCAGCAGTGAATTGGGGCGGGAAGGCTACACCTTC	CASSELGREGYTF
few	TRBD2	TRBJ2-1	TRBV5-6	TGTGCCAGCAGGCTAGCGGTACACAATGAGCAGTTCTTC	CASRLAVHNEQFF
.	.	TRBJ2-7	TRBV13	TGTGCCAGCAGCTTAGGCTCTGGGAGCTCCTACGAGCAGTACTTC	CASSLGSGSSYEQYF
.	.	TRBJ1-2	TRBV13	TGTGCCAGCAGCTTAACACAGGGTCGGGGCTACACCTTC	CASSLTQGRGYTF
.	TRBD1	TRBJ1-6	TRBV6-9	TGTGCCAGACCCGGGACAGCCTATAATTCACCCCTCCACTTT	CARPGTAYNSPLHF
.	TRBD1	TRBJ2-7	TRBV18	TGTGCCAGCTCACCGCCGCCAGGACAGGGGGCGTTGGGGGAGCAGTACTTC	CASSPPPGQGALGEQYF
once	.	TRBJ1-5	TRBV28	TGTGCCAGCAGCATGGGGGGAACCCATCAGCCCCAGCATTTT	CASSMGGTHQPQHF
.	.	TRBJ2-4	TRBV5-4	TGTGCCAGCAGCAGATACGGGACTGGGAGTGGAAACATTCAGTACTTC	CASSRYGTGSGNIQYF
.	.	TRBJ1-5	TRBV3-1/TRBV3-2	TGTGCCAGCAGCCAAGAGGCACAGAGCCATCAGCCCCAGCATTTT	CASSQEAQSHQPQHF
.	.	TRBJ1-1	TRBV28	TGTGCCAGCAGCCCACCGGGGGGGGTCACTGAAGCTTTCTTT	CASSPPGGVTEAFF
.	.	TRBJ2-1	TRBV9	TGTGCCAGCAGCGTAGTAGCCGGGGGTGAGCAGTTCTTC	CASSVVAGGEQFF
.	.	TRBJ2-5	TRBV25-1	TGTGCCAGCAGTGACCGGACAGGAGGGGAGACCCAGTACTTC	CASSDRTGGETQYF
few	TRBD2	TRBJ2-7	TRBV10-3	TGTGCCATCAGGGGGACTAGCGGGGGCTACGAGCAGTACTTC	CAIRGTSGGYEQYF
once	.	TRBJ1-5	TRBV19	TGTGGCGCTGGAACAGCCAATCAGCCCCAGCATTTT	CGAGTANQPQHF
.	TRBD1	TRBJ1-1	TRBV5-1	TGCGCCAGCAGCTTGGCCTTCGGGACAGGGTTTTCCACTGAAGCTTTCTTT	CASSLAFGTGFSTEAFF
once	.	TRBJ2-2	TRBV30	TGTGCCTGGAGTGTATCCGAGGGAAGGGAGCTGTTTTTT	CAWSVSEGRELFF
.	TRBD2	TRBJ2-1	TRBV5-1	TGCGCCAGCACCCCCAGCGGGGCCTACAATGAGCAGTTCTTC	CASTPSGAYNEQFF
.	TRBD2	TRBJ2-1	TRBV6-2/TRBV6-3	TGTGCCAGCAGTTACGGCCGACTAGCGGGGAGCCACGACTCCTACAATGAGCAGTTCTTC	CASSYGRLAGSHDSYNEQFF
.	.	TRBJ2-7	TRBV18	TGTGCCAGCTCACCCAAGAGGAGCTCCTACGAGCAGTACTTC	CASSPKRSSYEQYF
.	TRBD2	TRBJ2-5	TRBV3-1/TRBV3-2	TGTGCCAGCAGCCAACCCTGGGGACTAGCGATCGGGCGCCAAGAGACCCAGTACTTC	CASSQPWGLAIGRQETQYF
.	.	TRBJ2-5	TRBV5-1	TGCGCCAGCAGCTTGTTAACAGCCCAAGAGACCCAGTACTTC	CASSLLTAQETQYF
once	.	TRBJ2-1	TRBV11-2	TGTGCCAGCAGCTTGAATCCGGGGGTCTATAATGAGCAGTTCTTC	CASSLNPGVYNEQFF
once	TRBD1	TRBJ1-6	TRBV7-9	TGTGCCAGCAGGGCCGGGACAGAGGGTTCACCCCTCCACTTT	CASRAGTEGSPLHF
.	.	TRBJ2-3	TRBV7-9	TGTGCCAGCAGCTTAGTGGGAGAGTTAGACACGCAGTATTTT	CASSLVGELDTQYF
.	TRBD1	TRBJ1-2	TRBV6-4	TGTGCCATAGGAGACAAATCGACAGGGGGCTCCCCTAACTATGGCTACACCTTC	CAIGDKSTGGSPNYGYTF
.	TRBD1	TRBJ2-7	TRBV6-5	TGTGCCAGCAGTTACTCGCCAGGGGGAAGGGGCGAGCAGTACTTC	CASSYSPGGRGEQYF
.	.	TRBJ2-5	TRBV6-6	TGTGCCAGCAGTTTCCAGGGCAGGGAGACCCAGTACTTC	CASSFQGRETQYF
.	TRBD2	TRBJ2-1	TRBV18	TGTGCCAGCTCACCACGGACTAGCGCGGAGGGGGAGCAGTTCTTC	CASSPRTSAEGEQFF
few	TRBD1	TRBJ1-2	TRBV29-1	TGCAGCGTTACCATGACAGGGTCTGCTGGCTACACCTTC	CSVTMTGSAGYTF
.	TRBD2	TRBJ2-5	TRBV4-1	TGCGCCAGCAGGCCCACTAGCGGGAGAGGTGAGACCCAGTACTTC	CASRPTSGRGETQYF
.	TRBD1	TRBJ1-6	TRBV3-1/TRBV3-2	TGTGCCAGCAGCCAAAGGGACAGGGGGTCACCCCTCCACTTT	CASSQRDRGSPLHF
.	TRBD1	TRBJ2-1	TRBV14	TGTGCCAGCAGCCGAACTACAGGGGGATTATCCTACAATGAGCAGTTCTTC	CASSRTTGGLSYNEQFF
.	.	TRBJ2-7	TRBV15	TGTGCCACCAGCAGGGACTTCTACGAGCAGTACTTC	CATSRDFYEQYF
.	.	TRBJ1-4	TRBV6-5	TGTGCCAGCAGTTACGGCTTAGGGGGTAGCGAAAAACTGTTTTTT	CASSYGLGGSEKLFF
.	.	TRBJ2-3	TRBV30	TGTGCCTGGAGCCCCCGAGGGGGAGCGGTCCCTAGCACAGATACGCAGTATTTT	CAWSPRGGAVPSTDTQYF
.	TRBD1	TRBJ1-3	TRBV27	TGTGCCAGCAGTTACCCGGGACAGGGACTTTCTTTTTATGGAAACACCATATATTTT	CASSYPGQGLSFYGNTIYF